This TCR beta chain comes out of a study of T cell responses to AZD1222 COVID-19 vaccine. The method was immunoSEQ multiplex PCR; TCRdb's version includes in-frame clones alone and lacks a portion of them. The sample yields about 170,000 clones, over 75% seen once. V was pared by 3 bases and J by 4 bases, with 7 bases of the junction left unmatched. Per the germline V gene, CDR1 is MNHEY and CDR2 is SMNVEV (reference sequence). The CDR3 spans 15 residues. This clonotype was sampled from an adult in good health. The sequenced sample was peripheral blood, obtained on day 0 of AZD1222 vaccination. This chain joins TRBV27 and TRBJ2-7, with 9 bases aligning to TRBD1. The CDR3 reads CASSLMTGGNYEQYF. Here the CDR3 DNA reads TGTGCCAGCAGTTTGATGACAGGGGGTAATTACGAGCAGTACTTC.